This TCR beta chain was sequenced during a study of cytomegalovirus exposure and HLA in healthy donors. Clones were sequenced by immunoSEQ multiplex PCR, and TCRdb holds only the in-frame ones, with some missing. Of 150,000 or so clones listed, around 86% are singletons. Findings of the study overall: Whilst most TCR sequences proved rare, a subset of public TCRs occurred across many donors.

Trimming cost V 5 bases and J 4 bases; bases outside gene matches: 6. Germline-derived CDR1 and CDR2 are SEHNR and FQNEAQ (reference sequence). The CDR3 covers 14 residues. A note on this clone: The target antigen is unknown.

This rearrangement joins TRBV7-9 to TRBJ2-3; TRBD2 aligns across 7 bases. The sequenced material came from PBMCs. The sequence came from a man between 18 and 35 years old in good health and CMV-seropositive. CDR3 sequence reads: CASSPRGRADTQYF. Written as DNA, the CDR3 is TGTGCCAGCAGCCCCCGAGGGAGGGCAGATACGCAGTATTTT. Supplemented by reference TRBV7-9 and TRBJ2-3, the full variable domain reads DTGVSQNPRHKITKRGQNVTFRCDPISEHNRLYWYRQTLGQGPEFLTYFQNEAQLEKSRLLSDRFSAERPKGSFSTLEIQRTEQGDSAMYLCASSPRGRADTQYFGPGTRLTVL.